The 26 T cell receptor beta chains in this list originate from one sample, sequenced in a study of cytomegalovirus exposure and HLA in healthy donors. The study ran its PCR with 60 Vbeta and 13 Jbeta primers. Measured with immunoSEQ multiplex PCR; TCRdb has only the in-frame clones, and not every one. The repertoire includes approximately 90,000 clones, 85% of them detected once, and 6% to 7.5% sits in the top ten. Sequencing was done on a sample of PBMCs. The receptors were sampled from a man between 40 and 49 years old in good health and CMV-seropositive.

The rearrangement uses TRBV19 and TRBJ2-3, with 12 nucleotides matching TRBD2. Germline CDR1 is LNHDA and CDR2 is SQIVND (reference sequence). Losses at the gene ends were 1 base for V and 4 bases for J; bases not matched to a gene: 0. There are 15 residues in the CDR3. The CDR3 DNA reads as TGTGCCAGTAGTATAGGACTAGCGGGAGCAGATACGCAGTATTTT. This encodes CASSIGLAGADTQYF. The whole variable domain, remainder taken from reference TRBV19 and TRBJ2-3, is DGGITQSPKYLFRKEGQNVTLSCEQNLNHDAMYWYRQDPGQGLRLIYYSQIVNDFQKGDIAEGYSVSREKKESFPLTVTSAQKNPTAFYLCASSIGLAGADTQYFGPGTRLTVL.

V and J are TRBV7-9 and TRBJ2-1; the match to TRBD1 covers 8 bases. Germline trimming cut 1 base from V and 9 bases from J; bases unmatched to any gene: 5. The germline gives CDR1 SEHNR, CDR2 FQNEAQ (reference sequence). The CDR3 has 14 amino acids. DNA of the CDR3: TGTGCCAGCAGCTTAGGACAGGGGATAGGTGAGCAGTTCTTC. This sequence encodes CASSLGQGIGEQFF.

Here the CDR3 DNA reads TGTGCCAGCAGCTTGAGCGGGGGTCAGGGAGATACGCAGTATTTT. Amino acid sequence: CASSLSGGQGDTQYF. The V call is TRBV7-2, the J call TRBJ2-3; 8 nucleotides match TRBD2. The V gene's germline CDR1 is SGHTA and CDR2 FQGNSA. V trimming: 3 bases; J trimming: 5 bases; junction bases outside the gene matches: 7. The CDR3 runs 15 residues.

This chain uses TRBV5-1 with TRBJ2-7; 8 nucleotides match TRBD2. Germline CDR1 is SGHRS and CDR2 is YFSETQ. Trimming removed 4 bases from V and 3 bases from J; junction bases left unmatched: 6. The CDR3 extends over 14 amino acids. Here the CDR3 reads CASSPSGRGYEQYF. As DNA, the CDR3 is TGCGCCAGCAGCCCGAGCGGGAGAGGCTACGAGCAGTACTTC.

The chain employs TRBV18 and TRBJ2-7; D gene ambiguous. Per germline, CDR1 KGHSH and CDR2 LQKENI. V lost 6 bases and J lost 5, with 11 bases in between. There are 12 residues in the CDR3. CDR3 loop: CASSLLTNEQYF. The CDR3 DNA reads TGTGCCAGCTCCCTATTAACCAACGAGCAGTACTTC.

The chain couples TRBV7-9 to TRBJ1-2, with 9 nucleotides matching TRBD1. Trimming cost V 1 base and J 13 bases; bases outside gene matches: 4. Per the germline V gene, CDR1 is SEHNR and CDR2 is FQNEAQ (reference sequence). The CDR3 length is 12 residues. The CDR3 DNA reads TGTGCCAGCAGCTTAGTAGACAGGGGGGTCACCTTC. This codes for CASSLVDRGVTF.

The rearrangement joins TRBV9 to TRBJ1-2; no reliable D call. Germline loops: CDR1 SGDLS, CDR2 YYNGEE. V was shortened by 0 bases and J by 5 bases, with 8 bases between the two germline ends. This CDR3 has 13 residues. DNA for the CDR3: TGTGCCAGCAGCGTAGATTCCGGGTATGGCTACACCTTC. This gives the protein CASSVDSGYGYTF.

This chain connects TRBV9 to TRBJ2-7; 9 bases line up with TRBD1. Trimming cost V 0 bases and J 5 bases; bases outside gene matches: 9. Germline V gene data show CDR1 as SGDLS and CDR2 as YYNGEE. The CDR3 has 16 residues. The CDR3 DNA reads TGTGCCAGCAGCGTAGGTACCGGGACAGGGCCGCACGAGCAGTACTTC. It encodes CASSVGTGTGPHEQYF.

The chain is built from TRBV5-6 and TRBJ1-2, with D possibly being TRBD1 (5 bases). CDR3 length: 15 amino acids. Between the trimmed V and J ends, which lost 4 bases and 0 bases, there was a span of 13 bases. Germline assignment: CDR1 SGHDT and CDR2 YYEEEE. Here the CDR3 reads CASSQRGLTNYGYTF. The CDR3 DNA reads TGTGCCAGCAGCCAAAGGGGATTAACTAACTATGGCTACACCTTC.

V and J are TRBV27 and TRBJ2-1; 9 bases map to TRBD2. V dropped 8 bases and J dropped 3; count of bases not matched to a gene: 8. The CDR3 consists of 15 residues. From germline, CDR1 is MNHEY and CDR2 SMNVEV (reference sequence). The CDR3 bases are TGTGCCAGCCTTACTCTAGCGGGGCGCTACAATGAGCAGTTCTTC. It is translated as CASLTLAGRYNEQFF.

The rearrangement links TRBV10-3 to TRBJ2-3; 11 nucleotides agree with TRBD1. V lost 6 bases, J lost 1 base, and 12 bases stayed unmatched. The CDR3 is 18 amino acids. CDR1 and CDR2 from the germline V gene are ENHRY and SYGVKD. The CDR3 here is CAISSGTGGGMGTDTQYF. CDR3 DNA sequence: TGTGCCATCAGCTCCGGGACAGGGGGAGGGATGGGCACAGATACGCAGTATTTT.

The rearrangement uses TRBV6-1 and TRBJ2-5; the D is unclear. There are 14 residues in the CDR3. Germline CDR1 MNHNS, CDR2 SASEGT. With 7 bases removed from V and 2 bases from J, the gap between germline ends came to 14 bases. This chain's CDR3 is CASTETLPQETQYF. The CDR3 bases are TGTGCCAGCACTGAGACTCTCCCACAAGAGACCCAGTACTTC.

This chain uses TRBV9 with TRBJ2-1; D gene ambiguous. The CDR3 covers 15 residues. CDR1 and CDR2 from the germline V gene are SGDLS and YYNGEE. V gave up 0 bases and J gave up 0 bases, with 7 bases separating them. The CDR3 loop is CASSVGPSSYNEQFF. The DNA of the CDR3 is TGTGCCAGCAGCGTAGGCCCTAGCTCCTACAATGAGCAGTTCTTC. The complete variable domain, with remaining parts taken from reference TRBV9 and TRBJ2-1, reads DSGVTQTPKHLITATGQRVTLRCSPRSGDLSVYWYQQSLDQGLQFLIQYYNGEERAKGNILERFSAQQFPDLHSELNLSSLELGDSALYFCASSVGPSSYNEQFFGPGTRLTVL.

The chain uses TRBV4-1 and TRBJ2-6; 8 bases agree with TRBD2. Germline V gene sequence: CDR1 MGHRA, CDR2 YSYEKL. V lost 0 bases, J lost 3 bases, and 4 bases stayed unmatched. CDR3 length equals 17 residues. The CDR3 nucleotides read TGCGCCAGCAGCCAAGATCAGGGGACTAGTGGGGCCAACGTCCTGACTTTC. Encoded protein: CASSQDQGTSGANVLTF.

The CDR3 coding sequence is TGTGCCAGCCTTCTTGGCGGGACAGCGTGGGAGCAGTACTTC. This translates into CASLLGGTAWEQYF. The chain is built from TRBV6-1 and TRBJ2-7; D is possibly TRBD1 (7 bases). CDR1 is MNHNS, CDR2 SASEGT, per germline. The V gene lost 8 bases and the J gene lost 7 bases, with 21 bases spanning the gap. The CDR3 consists of 14 residues.

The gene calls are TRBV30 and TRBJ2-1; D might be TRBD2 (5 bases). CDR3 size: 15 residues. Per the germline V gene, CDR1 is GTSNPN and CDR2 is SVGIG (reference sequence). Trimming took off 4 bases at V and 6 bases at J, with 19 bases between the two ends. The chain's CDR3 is CAWTPGPPTSNEQFF. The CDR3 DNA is TGTGCCTGGACCCCAGGTCCACCAACTAGCAATGAGCAGTTCTTC. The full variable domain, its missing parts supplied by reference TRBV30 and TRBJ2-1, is SQTIHQWPATLVQPVGSPLSLECTVEGTSNPNLYWYRQAAGRGLQLLFYSVGIGQISSEVPQNLSASRPQDRQFILSSKKLLLSDSGFYLCAWTPGPPTSNEQFFGPGTRLTVL.

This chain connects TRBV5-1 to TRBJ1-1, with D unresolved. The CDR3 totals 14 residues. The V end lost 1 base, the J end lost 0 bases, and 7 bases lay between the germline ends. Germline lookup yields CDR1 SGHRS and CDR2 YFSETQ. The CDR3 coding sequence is TGCGCCAGCAGCTTGTATAAAATGAACACTGAAGCTTTCTTT. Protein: CASSLYKMNTEAFF. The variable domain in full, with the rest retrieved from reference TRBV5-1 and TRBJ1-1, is KAGVTQTPRYLIKTRGQQVTLSCSPISGHRSVSWYQQTPGQGLQFLFEYFSETQRNKGNFPGRFSGRQFSNSRSEMNVSTLELGDSALYLCASSLYKMNTEAFFGQGTRLTVV.

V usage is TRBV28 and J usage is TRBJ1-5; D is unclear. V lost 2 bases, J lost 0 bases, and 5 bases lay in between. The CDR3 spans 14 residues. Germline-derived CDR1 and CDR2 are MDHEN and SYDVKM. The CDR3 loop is CASSLGHSNQPQHF. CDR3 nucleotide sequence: TGTGCCAGCAGTTTAGGCCATAGCAATCAGCCCCAGCATTTT. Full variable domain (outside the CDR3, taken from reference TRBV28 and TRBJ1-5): DVKVTQSSRYLVKRTGEKVFLECVQDMDHENMFWYRQDPGLGLRLIYFSYDVKMKEKGDIPEGYSVSREKKERFSLILESASTNQTSMYLCASSLGHSNQPQHFGDGTRLSIL.

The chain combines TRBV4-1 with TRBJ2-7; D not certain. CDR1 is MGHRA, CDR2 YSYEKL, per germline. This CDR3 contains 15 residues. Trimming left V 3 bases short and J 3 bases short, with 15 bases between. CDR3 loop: CASSHLPGPLYEQYF. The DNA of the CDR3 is TGCGCCAGCAGCCACCTGCCAGGCCCACTCTACGAGCAGTACTTC.

The CDR3 DNA reads as TGTGCCAGCAGCAAAGACAGGCTCTACAATGAGCAGTTCTTC. It codes for CASSKDRLYNEQFF. The chain uses TRBV7-6 and TRBJ2-1, with a weak D call TRBD1 (6 bases). Germline V CDR1 and CDR2: SGHVS, FNYEAQ. CDR3 size: 14 residues. The V and J ends lost 5 bases and 3 bases respectively, with 11 bases between them.

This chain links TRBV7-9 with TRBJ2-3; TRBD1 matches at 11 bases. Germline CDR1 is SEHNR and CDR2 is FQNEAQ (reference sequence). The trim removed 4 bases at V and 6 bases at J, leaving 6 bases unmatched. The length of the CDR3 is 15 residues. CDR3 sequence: CASSSGQGVADTQYF. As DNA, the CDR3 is TGTGCCAGCAGCTCGGGACAGGGGGTCGCCGATACGCAGTATTTT.

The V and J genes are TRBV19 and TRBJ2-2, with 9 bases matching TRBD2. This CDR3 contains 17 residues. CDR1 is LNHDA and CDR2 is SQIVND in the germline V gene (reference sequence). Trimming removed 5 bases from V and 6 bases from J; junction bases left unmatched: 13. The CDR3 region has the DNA TGTGCCAGTAGTTCAAGTTTAGCGGGAGTAGGGGCCGGGGAGCTGTTTTTT. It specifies CASSSSLAGVGAGELFF.

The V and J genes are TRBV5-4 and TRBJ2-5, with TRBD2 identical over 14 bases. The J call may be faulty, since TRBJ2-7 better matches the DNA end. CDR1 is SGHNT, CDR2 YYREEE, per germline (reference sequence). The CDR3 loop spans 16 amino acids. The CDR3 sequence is CASSPGTSGSSYEQYF. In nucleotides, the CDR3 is TGTGCCAGCAGCCCGGGGACTAGCGGGAGCTCCTACGAGCAGTACTTC.

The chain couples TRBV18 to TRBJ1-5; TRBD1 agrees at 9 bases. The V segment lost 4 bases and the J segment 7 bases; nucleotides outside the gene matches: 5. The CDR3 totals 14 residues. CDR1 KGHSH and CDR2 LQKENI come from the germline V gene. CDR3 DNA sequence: TGTGCCAGCTCACAGGACAGGGGTGGCCAGCCCCAGCATTTT. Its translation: CASSQDRGGQPQHF.

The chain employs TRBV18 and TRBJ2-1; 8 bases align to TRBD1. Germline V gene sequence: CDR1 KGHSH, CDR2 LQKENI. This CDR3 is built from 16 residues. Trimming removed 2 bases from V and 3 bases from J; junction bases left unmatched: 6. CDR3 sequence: CASSPADRALYNEQFF. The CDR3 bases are TGTGCCAGCTCACCAGCGGACAGGGCCCTCTACAATGAGCAGTTCTTC.

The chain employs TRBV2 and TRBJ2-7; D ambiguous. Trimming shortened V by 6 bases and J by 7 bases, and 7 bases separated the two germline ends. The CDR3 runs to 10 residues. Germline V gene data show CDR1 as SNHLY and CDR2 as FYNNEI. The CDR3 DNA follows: TGTGCCAGCAGGTCGGGTGAGCAGTACTTC. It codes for CASRSGEQYF.